A single sample is the source of the 26 T cell receptor beta chains below, sequenced in a study of CD8+CD57+ T cells in acquired aplastic anemia. The TCR beta profiling, which covered VDJ combination and CDR3 sequence, was carried out using genomic DNA as the template. From the reads, TCRdb called clonotypes with MiXCR, one entry per CDR3 protein. Of hundreds of thousands of distinct CDR3 sequences in the sample, 65% to 80% were seen once. Sequenced material: sorted CD4+, CD8+, or CD8+CD57+ T cells (not recorded which) from PBMCs. The receptors here all came from a human donor in good health, serving as a control.

The chain uses TRBV7-9 and TRBJ1-6; D may be TRBD1 (6 bases). Germline V gene data show CDR1 as SEHNR and CDR2 as FQNEAQ (reference sequence). With 5 bases removed from V and 16 bases from J, the gap between germline ends came to 21 bases. The CDR3 sequence is 14 residues long. The CDR3 region is CASSVQGRSYPLHF. In DNA, the CDR3 is TGTGCCAGCAGCGTACAGGGTCGCTCTTACCCGCTCCACTTT.

Comments on this clonotype: Given the absence of the conserved phenylalanine or tryptophan at the CDR3 end, a read error is likely. The DNA is omitted, as the CDR3 cannot be located on it reliably, and the CDR3 follows TCRdb's listing. Here the CDR3 reads CASSLAPTGGADL. V is TRBV9 and J is TRBJ1-1; the D segment call TRBD1 is taken from the table without a DNA check. The CDR3 has 13 amino acids, counting both end residues. Per the germline V gene, CDR1 is SGDLS and CDR2 is YYNGEE.

This clonotype was recorded many times. The chain recombines TRBV12-3 or TRBV12-4 with TRBJ2-7; the D gene is possibly TRBD1 (6 bases). This CDR3 contains 14 residues. Trimming pared 3 bases from V and 1 base from J, leaving 10 bases between. The CDR3 bases are TGTGCCAGCAGTTTGGGGGCGCCGTCCTACGAGCAGTACTTC. Its translation is CASSLGAPSYEQYF.

As concerns this clonotype: Compared with germline, one end of the junction differs, possibly owing to a read error. The chain combines TRBV9 with TRBJ1-5, with 8 bases identical to TRBD1. The CDR3 is 16 amino acids. From germline, CDR1 is SGDLS and CDR2 YYNGEE. The CDR3 protein is CASSLVGQGGNQSQHF. For the CDR3, the DNA is TGTGCCAGCAGCTTAGTTGGACAGGGAGGCAATCAGTCCCAGCATTTT.

V gene TRBV7-2 combines with J gene TRBJ2-6; 7 positions match TRBD2. The CDR3 runs to 16 residues. After removal of 6 bases from V and 15 bases from J, the junction contained 20 bases not matched to a gene. Germline V gene sequence: CDR1 SGHTA, CDR2 FQGNSA. The DNA for the CDR3 is TGTGCCAGCAGGCTCGACAGCAGGGAGGGTGGCTACACCCTGACTTTC. Amino acid sequence: CASRLDSREGGYTLTF.

Turning to this clonotype: Since the CDR3 does not end with the conserved phenylalanine or tryptophan, this likely comes from a read error. The DNA is left out, because the CDR3 cannot be placed on it with certainty; the CDR3 is given as TCRdb lists it. The J gene is TRBJ2-1, the V gene TRBV5-5; TRBD1 is the table's D call and was not checked against the DNA. CDR1 and CDR2 (germline): SGHKS, YYEKEE (reference sequence). The CDR3 region is 13 residues in length, termini included. CDR3 in amino acids: CASSPVTDNEHYS.

In its sample, this clonotype was seen many times. The rearrangement uses TRBV4-3 and TRBJ2-1, with D perhaps TRBD1 or TRBD2 (5 bases each). The CDR3 sequence is 13 residues long. V gave up 4 bases and J gave up 5 bases, with 9 bases separating them. CDR1 and CDR2 (germline): LGHNA, YSLEER. The CDR3 region has the DNA TGCGCCAGCAGCCCGGGACCAAACAATGAGCAGTTCTTC. Its translation: CASSPGPNNEQFF.

As regards this clonotype: This likely comes from a read error, as the CDR3 has no conserved phenylalanine or tryptophan at its end. No DNA is shown, since the ends of the CDR3 on it are uncertain; the CDR3 is the one TCRdb lists. This chain connects TRBV7-3 to TRBJ1-6. Including both end residues, the CDR3 is 13 amino acids long. Germline V gene sequence: CDR1 SGHTA, CDR2 FQGTGA. The CDR3 sequence is CASSVQRTGPLQY.

This chain uses TRBV7-3 with TRBJ1-1; possible D gene TRBD1, 5 bases. V was pared by 2 bases and J by 0 bases, with 16 bases between. The germline V gene encodes CDR1 SGHTA and CDR2 FQGTGA. This CDR3 contains 17 residues. The CDR3, as DNA: TGTGCCAGCAGCTTAGTAGGCGCAGGGACCATGAACACTGAAGCTTTCTTT. Residues: CASSLVGAGTMNTEAFF.

A note on this clonotype: One end of the junction fails to match germline, which may point to a read error. This sequence joins TRBV5-1 and TRBJ1-3; 9 bases line up with TRBD1. This CDR3 is 13 amino acids long. Germline CDR1 reads SGHRS; CDR2 reads YFSETQ. CDR3 in amino acids: CASSLRTGDTIHF. CDR3 DNA: TGCGCCAGCAGCTTGAGGACAGGGGACACCATACATTTT. The variable domain in full, with the rest retrieved from reference TRBV5-1 and TRBJ1-3, is KAGVTQTPRYLIKTRGQQVTLSCSPISGHRSVSWYQQTPGQGLQFLFEYFSETQRNKGNFPGRFSGRQFSNSRSEMNVSTLELGDSALYLCASSLRTGDTIHFGEGSWLTVV.

This chain uses TRBV5-4 with TRBJ2-7, with 11 bases that match TRBD2. CDR1 SGHNT and CDR2 YYREEE come from the germline V gene (reference sequence). V lost 4 bases, J lost 3 bases, and 15 bases stayed unmatched. This CDR3 region has 18 residues. CDR3 in amino acids: CASSPGGLAGVSYYEQYF. In DNA form, the CDR3 reads TGTGCCAGCAGCCCAGGAGGACTAGCGGGCGTATCATACTACGAGCAGTACTTC.

This clonotype was seen once. Here the CDR3 omits its conserved ending phenylalanine or tryptophan, so a read error is the likely source. The limits of the CDR3 on the DNA are not certain, so only TCRdb's listed CDR3 is given. The V and J genes are TRBV9 and TRBJ1-5; the table's TRBD1 call for D was not verified on the DNA. 13 amino acids form the CDR3, both terminal residues included. Germline lookup yields CDR1 SGDLS and CDR2 YYNGEE. CDR3 amino acids: CASSVGQFHPHTI.

The chain combines TRBV2 with TRBJ1-1; the match to TRBD1 covers 8 bases. The CDR3 is 14 amino acids. Germline values: CDR1 SNHLY, CDR2 FYNNEI. V lost 6 bases and J lost 5; bases outside the gene matches: 8. The DNA of the CDR3 is TGTGCCAGCAGGACAGGGGTAGGATGGACTGAAGCTTTCTTT. Translated, it gives CASRTGVGWTEAFF.

As for this clonotype: The conserved closing phenylalanine or tryptophan is absent in this CDR3, likely reflecting a read error. The chain employs TRBV7-8 and TRBJ2-7; D remains ambiguous. The V end lost 4 bases, the J end lost 7 bases, and 11 bases lay between the germline ends. The CDR3 length is 12 residues. Germline-derived CDR1 and CDR2 are SGHVS and FQNEAQ. CDR3 bases: TGTGCCAGCAGCTACGCGAGGAGAGAGCAGTACCTC. This sequence encodes CASSYARREQYL.

A single count supports this clonotype. The rearrangement joins TRBV10-3 to TRBJ2-7, with 8 bases fitting TRBD2. This CDR3 has 16 residues. Germline V CDR1 and CDR2: ENHRY, SYGVKD. V gave up 0 bases and J gave up 0 bases; unmatched junction bases: 4. The CDR3 DNA reads TGTGCCATCAGTGAGTCGTTCGGGGGGGCCTCCTACGAGCAGTACTTC. Its protein is CAISESFGGASYEQYF.

V and J are TRBV7-2 and TRBJ2-7, with D possibly TRBD2 on 7 matching bases. The CDR3 loop spans 15 amino acids. Trimming stripped 5 bases from V and 9 bases from J, with 23 bases between. Germline values: CDR1 SGHTA, CDR2 FQGNSA. DNA for the CDR3: TGTGCCAGCAGCCCCTCCAGTGGGGGGGCCTACCTGCAGTACTTC. It encodes CASSPSSGGAYLQYF.

For this clonotype: It is likely a read error, because the conserved phenylalanine at the end of the CDR3 is missing. No DNA is shown, since the ends of the CDR3 on it are uncertain; the CDR3 is the one TCRdb lists. CDR3: CASSSYPNEQFFG. This chain uses TRBV7-2 with TRBJ1-2. From germline, CDR1 is SGHTA and CDR2 FQGNSA. Inclusive of both ends, the CDR3 amounts to 13 amino acids.

The chain has TRBV10-3 and TRBJ2-7, with D uncertain. CDR3 size: 13 residues. Germline V gene lookup returns CDR1 ENHRY and CDR2 SYGVKD. Trimming shortened V by 0 bases and J by 6 bases, and 9 bases separated the two germline ends. CDR3 sequence reads: CAISESPGPEQYF. CDR3 nucleotide sequence: TGTGCCATCAGTGAGTCGCCAGGACCCGAGCAGTACTTC.

In its sample, this clonotype was seen once. The genes are TRBV5-6 and TRBJ2-7; 7 bases map to TRBD1. Per germline, CDR1 SGHDT and CDR2 YYEEEE. The J segment lost 2 bases and the V segment lost 4 bases, leaving 12 bases of the junction unmatched. There are 16 residues in the CDR3. The chain's CDR3 is CASSPAGAGGTYEQYF. The CDR3 DNA is TGTGCCAGCAGCCCCGCTGGGGCAGGGGGAACCTACGAGCAGTACTTC.

This clonotype has at least ten counts. V usage is TRBV12-3 or TRBV12-4 and J usage is TRBJ2-3; D is uncertain. V lost 7 bases, J lost 8 bases, and 10 bases lay in between. The CDR3 length is 11 residues. DNA of the CDR3: TGTGCCAGCAAGAGTCATTTTACGCAGTATTTT. Translation: CASKSHFTQYF.

Note on this clonotype: A much larger clone is a single base away; this may be a read error. The chain couples TRBV18 to TRBJ1-5; no firm D call. The CDR3 has 16 amino acids. V was cut by 5 bases and J by 3 bases, with 17 bases left in between. CDR1 is KGHSH, CDR2 LQKENI, per germline. The CDR3 nucleotides are TGTGCCAGCTCATCGCTTAGAGCGGGTAACAATCAGCCCCAGCATTTT. It translates to CASSSLRAGNNQPQHF.

CDR3 region: CATSNRTFLSYTF. CDR3 bases: TGTGCCACCAGCAACCGGACATTCTTGAGCTACACCTTC. V is TRBV24-1 and J is TRBJ1-2, with a weak D call TRBD1 (5 bases). The V gene's germline CDR1 is KGHDR and CDR2 SFDVKD. The V end was cut by 7 bases, the J end by 9 bases, with 17 bases between. This CDR3 has 13 amino acids.

Details on this clonotype: The junction differs from germline at one of its ends, possibly a read error. The chain is built from TRBV6-2 or TRBV6-3 and TRBJ2-1; TRBD2 matches 14 bases. Germline loops: CDR1 MNHEY, CDR2 SVGEGT. CDR3 length: 18 amino acids. For the CDR3, the DNA is TGTGCCAGCAGGGGACTAGCGGGGGCCAGAGGGGTCTACAATGAGCAGTCCTTC. This codes for CASRGLAGARGVYNEQSF.

This chain uses TRBV25-1 with TRBJ2-5; no firm D call. CDR3 size: 14 residues. Germline lookup yields CDR1 MGHDK and CDR2 SYGVNS. V shed 0 bases and J shed 2 bases, with 7 bases lying between them. The CDR3 DNA follows: TGTGCCAGCAGTGAATATGGGCTTCAAGAGACCCAGTACTTC. The encoded protein is CASSEYGLQETQYF.

The J gene is TRBJ2-3, the V gene TRBV20-1; D assignment may be TRBD1 or TRBD2 (6 bases each). CDR1 and CDR2 (germline): DFQATT, SNEGSKA (reference sequence). This CDR3 spans 14 amino acids. Trimming removed 1 base at V and 7 bases at J, with 15 bases between. CDR3 region: CSARGGAGTHTQYF. CDR3 nucleotide sequence: TGCAGTGCTAGAGGGGGGGCGGGGACGCATACGCAGTATTTT.

In this sample, this clonotype turned up a few times. The chain recombines TRBV29-1 with TRBJ1-3; D gene uncertain. The CDR3 runs 16 residues. With 7 bases removed from V and 0 bases from J, the gap between germline ends came to 19 bases. Germline-derived CDR1 and CDR2 are SQVTM and ANQGSEA. CDR3: CSGGPGRLCSGNTIYF. CDR3 in DNA: TGCAGCGGTGGCCCTGGGAGGCTGTGCTCTGGAAACACCATATATTTT.